This T cell receptor (beta chain) was captured by sequencing in a study of shared T cell receptors in the human thymus. Sequenced by immunoSEQ multiplex PCR; TCRdb stores in-frame clones only, minus some. The table lists hundreds of thousands of clones, 95% of them singletons. The germline V gene encodes CDR1 SQVTM and CDR2 ANQGSEA. Trimming stripped 0 bases from V and 5 bases from J, with 16 bases between. The CDR3 is made up of 15 amino acids. This clonotype originated in a human donor. The chain combines TRBV29-1 with TRBJ1-1; D remains unclear. Specimen: thymocytes. CDR3 sequence (DNA): TGCAGCGTTGAAGATTCCCTCCCGGGGAGGACTGAAGCTTTCTTT. Its translation is CSVEDSLPGRTEAFF. Filled out from reference TRBV29-1 and TRBJ1-1, the complete variable domain reads SAVISQKPSRDICQRGTSLTIQCQVDSQVTMMFWYRQQPGQSLTLIATANQGSEATYESGFVIDKFPISRPNLTFSTLTVSNMSPEDSSIYLCSVEDSLPGRTEAFFGQGTRLTVV.